Each of the 22 T cell receptor beta chains below was sequenced from the same sample in a study of blood T cell repertoires in COVID-19. Sequencing was performed with immunoSEQ multiplex PCR; in TCRdb, only in-frame clones are kept and a portion is missing. This sample carries some 180,000 clones, approximately 80% of them seen once, and the ten largest clones take roughly 8.7%. The sample was peripheral blood. The receptor source for this set is a woman between 45 and 65 years old with active or convalescent COVID-19.

The genes are TRBV7-9 and TRBJ2-1; 12 bases are shared with TRBD2. The CDR3 spans 14 residues. The germline gives CDR1 SEHNR, CDR2 FQNEAQ (reference sequence). The trim removed 4 bases at V and 8 bases at J, leaving 3 bases unmatched. The CDR3 reads CASSSLAGGDEQFF. CDR3 DNA sequence: TGTGCCAGCAGCTCCCTAGCGGGAGGGGATGAGCAGTTCTTC.

The J gene is TRBJ1-1, the V gene TRBV6-6; a weak D match, TRBD1 (5 bases). The CDR3 totals 13 residues. Germline V gene data show CDR1 as MNHNY and CDR2 as SVGAGI (reference sequence). V dropped 7 bases and J dropped 0 bases, with 9 bases sitting between them. CDR3 region: CASMDIMNTEAFF. DNA for the CDR3: TGTGCCAGCATGGACATCATGAACACTGAAGCTTTCTTT.

This clone ranks as medium-sized. V gene TRBV5-1 combines with J gene TRBJ1-2, with D hard to call. V lost 2 bases and J 8 bases, leaving 19 bases between the germline ends. The CDR3 is made up of 15 amino acids. The germline V gene encodes CDR1 SGHRS and CDR2 YFSETQ. This CDR3 reads CASSLAASPPGGYTF. CDR3 DNA sequence: TGCGCCAGCAGCTTAGCGGCGTCTCCCCCGGGGGGCTACACCTTC.

The chain recombines TRBV4-2 with TRBJ2-3; 8 positions match TRBD2. The CDR3 runs to 16 residues. V shed 0 bases, J shed 5 bases, and the junction held 7 bases outside the gene matches. Germline CDR1 LGHNA, CDR2 YNFKEQ. In DNA form, the CDR3 reads TGTGCCAGCAGCCAAGATCTCACTAGCGGCATAGATACGCAGTATTTT. It yields the protein CASSQDLTSGIDTQYF.

In DNA, the CDR3 is TGTGCCAGCAGTTACGGGGCGAGCTCTGGAAACACCATATATTTT. It yields the protein CASSYGASSGNTIYF. J is TRBJ1-3 and V is TRBV6-6; D may be TRBD1 (5 bases). CDR1 is MNHNY and CDR2 is SVGAGI in the germline V gene (reference sequence). V lost 2 bases to trimming and J lost 0 bases, with 8 bases between them. CDR3 size: 15 residues.

V usage is TRBV19 and J usage is TRBJ1-4; tentative D call: TRBD1 (6 bases). From germline, CDR1 is LNHDA and CDR2 SQIVND (reference sequence). CDR3 size: 18 residues. The V end lost 6 bases, the J end lost 8 bases, and 28 bases lay between the germline ends. The CDR3 sequence is CASREWRQAQSGGEKLFF. The CDR3 region has the DNA TGTGCCAGTAGAGAATGGAGACAGGCCCAATCTGGGGGCGAAAAACTGTTTTTT.

The chain recombines TRBV5-5 with TRBJ1-3, with 10 bases that match TRBD1. The V gene end was trimmed by 4 bases and the J gene end by 2 bases; junction bases not matched to a gene: 9. The CDR3 is made up of 17 amino acids. Germline values: CDR1 SGHKS, CDR2 YYEKEE (reference sequence). The CDR3 reads CASSTGQGLRPGNTIYF. The CDR3 coding sequence is TGTGCCAGCAGCACGGGACAGGGGCTTCGGCCTGGAAACACCATATATTTT.

The rearrangement joins TRBV2 to TRBJ2-2, with 9 bases lining up with TRBD1. Trimming removed 4 bases from V and 5 bases from J; junction bases left unmatched: 5. CDR1 and CDR2 from the germline V gene are SNHLY and FYNNEI. This CDR3 is built from 15 residues. DNA for the CDR3: TGTGCCAGCAGTGCGGACAGGGGATTAACCGGGGAGCTGTTTTTT. Amino acid sequence: CASSADRGLTGELFF. Using reference TRBV2 and TRBJ2-2 for the parts outside the CDR3, the full variable domain is EPEVTQTPSHQVTQMGQEVILRCVPISNHLYFYWYRQILGQKVEFLVSFYNNEISEKSEIFDDQFSVERPDGSNFTLKIRSTKLEDSAMYFCASSADRGLTGELFFGEGSRLTVL.

This clone was found many times. The genes are TRBV7-6 and TRBJ2-5, with 8 positions matching TRBD2. The CDR3 sequence is 15 residues long. The ends lost 5 bases at V and 7 bases at J; junction bases unmatched: 12. Germline CDR1 reads SGHVS; CDR2 reads FNYEAQ. The chain's CDR3 is CASSLSAGAAGTQYF. CDR3 nucleotide sequence: TGTGCCAGCAGCCTCTCAGCGGGGGCGGCCGGGACCCAGTACTTC.

Only one count was recorded for this clone. CDR3 sequence (DNA): TGTGCCAGCAGCTTAGCAGGCTCGGGACGGGGGGTTGAAAAACTGTTTTTT. Translation: CASSLAGSGRGVEKLFF. The chain recombines TRBV7-9 with TRBJ1-4, with D maybe TRBD1 (5 bases). CDR1 and CDR2 from the germline V gene are SEHNR and FQNEAQ (reference sequence). The V gene lost 0 bases and the J gene lost 7 bases, with 18 bases spanning the gap. The CDR3 is made up of 17 amino acids.

The gene calls are TRBV6-2 or TRBV6-3 and TRBJ2-5, with 13 bases aligning to TRBD2. The CDR3 is 20 residues long. Looked up from germline, CDR1 is MNHEY and CDR2 is SVGEGT. V lost 0 bases, J lost 0 bases, and 10 bases stayed unmatched. The chain's CDR3 is CASSYSRWTSGGQYQETQYF. CDR3 sequence (DNA): TGTGCCAGCAGTTACTCGAGGTGGACTAGCGGGGGCCAGTACCAAGAGACCCAGTACTTC.

This clone was picked up many times. This chain joins TRBV7-2 and TRBJ2-7; D gene uncertain. This CDR3 comprises 15 residues. V shed 0 bases and J shed 4 bases, with 13 bases lying between them. Germline V gives CDR1 SGHTA, CDR2 FQGNSA. The CDR3 is CASSLALTAKYEQYF. The CDR3 DNA reads TGTGCCAGCAGCTTAGCGCTCACCGCGAAGTACGAGCAGTACTTC.

In its sample, this clone was seen a few times. The V call is TRBV6-2 or TRBV6-3, the J call TRBJ1-5; the D gene is possibly TRBD1 (5 bases). The CDR3 sequence is 15 residues long. Germline V CDR1 and CDR2: MNHEY, SVGEGT. Trimming shortened V by 0 bases and J by 2 bases, and 8 bases separated the two germline ends. CDR3 DNA: TGTGCCAGCAGTTACTCGTTAGGGGGCAATCAGCCCCAGCATTTT. It yields the protein CASSYSLGGNQPQHF.

This rearrangement joins TRBV12-3 or TRBV12-4 to TRBJ2-7; TRBD2 is a possible D gene (5 bases). The CDR3 covers 11 residues. Deletions cut 5 bases from V and 4 bases from J, with 6 bases between. The CDR3 DNA reads as TGTGCCAGCAGTCCGGGGTACGAGCAGTACTTC. Its translation is CASSPGYEQYF.

Only a few counts were recorded for this clone. V usage is TRBV6-5 and J usage is TRBJ2-7; TRBD1 aligns across 9 bases. V trimming: 6 bases; J trimming: 4 bases; junction bases outside the gene matches: 7. Germline lookup yields CDR1 MNHEY and CDR2 SVGAGI. This CDR3 comprises 14 residues. Here the CDR3 DNA reads TGTGCCAGCAGCCCCGACAGGGGGTCTTACGAGCAGTACTTC. Translated, it gives CASSPDRGSYEQYF.

This clone was observed once. The genes are TRBV6-5 and TRBJ1-5; TRBD1 agrees at 9 bases. This CDR3 is 15 amino acids long. The ends lost 0 bases at V and 4 bases at J; junction bases unmatched: 1. Germline V gene data show CDR1 as MNHEY and CDR2 as SVGAGI. The CDR3 here is CASSYSGQGNQPQHF. The CDR3 DNA follows: TGTGCCAGCAGTTACTCAGGACAGGGGAATCAGCCCCAGCATTTT.

V usage is TRBV6-5 and J usage is TRBJ2-1; 12 bases fit TRBD1. CDR3 length: 15 residues. Germline V gene data show CDR1 as MNHEY and CDR2 as SVGAGI. After removal of 4 bases from V and 2 bases from J, the junction contained 0 bases not matched to a gene. DNA for the CDR3: TGTGCCAGCAGTTGGGACAGGGGGCCCTACAATGAGCAGTTCTTC. It translates to CASSWDRGPYNEQFF.

The V call is TRBV25-1, the J call TRBJ2-2; 11 bases match TRBD2. Germline CDR1 is MGHDK and CDR2 is SYGVNS. The CDR3 loop spans 18 amino acids. V trimming: 3 bases; J trimming: 7 bases; junction bases outside the gene matches: 13. CDR3 DNA: TGTGCCAGCAGTGACGACAAGGTACTAGCGGGGGTATACGGGGAGCTGTTTTTT. This sequence encodes CASSDDKVLAGVYGELFF. The full variable domain, with the rest looked up from reference TRBV25-1 and TRBJ2-2, is EADIYQTPRYLVIGTGKKITLECSQTMGHDKMYWYQQDPGMELHLIHYSYGVNSTEKGDLSSESTVSRIRTEHFPLTLESARPSHTSQYLCASSDDKVLAGVYGELFFGEGSRLTVL.

The CDR3 loop reads CASSLGVSGGPGDTQYF. CDR3 DNA: TGTGCCAGCAGCTTAGGGGTTAGCGGGGGTCCCGGTGATACGCAGTATTTT. The chain is built from TRBV7-2 and TRBJ2-3, with 9 positions matching TRBD2. J lost 6 bases, V lost 1 base, and 11 bases had no gene match. The germline V gene has CDR1 SGHTA and CDR2 FQGNSA. The CDR3 length is 17 residues.

The J gene is TRBJ1-2, the V gene TRBV7-9, with D tentatively TRBD1 (6 bases). Trimming removed 0 bases from V and 6 bases from J, with 17 bases in between. The germline V gene encodes CDR1 SEHNR and CDR2 FQNEAQ (reference sequence). This CDR3 comprises 16 residues. CDR3 DNA sequence: TGTGCCAGCAGCTTAGCGTTAATAAGGGGGTCGGATGGCTACACCTTC. Its protein is CASSLALIRGSDGYTF.

This clone is a singleton in its sample. V is TRBV30 and J is TRBJ2-1, with TRBD2 matching over 9 bases. The CDR3 spans 13 residues. V shed 6 bases and J 7 bases; nucleotides not matched to a gene: 7. Germline lookup yields CDR1 GTSNPN and CDR2 SVGIG (reference sequence). The CDR3 region is CACVAGATNEQFF. The CDR3 nucleotides are TGTGCCTGTGTAGCGGGGGCCACAAATGAGCAGTTCTTC.

The genes are TRBV29-1 and TRBJ1-1; tentative D call: TRBD1 (5 bases). CDR3 length: 14 amino acids. Germline loops: CDR1 SQVTM, CDR2 ANQGSEA. The germline V and J ends were trimmed by 1 base and 1 base, with 10 bases remaining between them. CDR3 protein: CSVEGVGGNTEAFF. CDR3 nucleotide sequence: TGCAGCGTTGAAGGAGTCGGGGGGAACACTGAAGCTTTCTTT.